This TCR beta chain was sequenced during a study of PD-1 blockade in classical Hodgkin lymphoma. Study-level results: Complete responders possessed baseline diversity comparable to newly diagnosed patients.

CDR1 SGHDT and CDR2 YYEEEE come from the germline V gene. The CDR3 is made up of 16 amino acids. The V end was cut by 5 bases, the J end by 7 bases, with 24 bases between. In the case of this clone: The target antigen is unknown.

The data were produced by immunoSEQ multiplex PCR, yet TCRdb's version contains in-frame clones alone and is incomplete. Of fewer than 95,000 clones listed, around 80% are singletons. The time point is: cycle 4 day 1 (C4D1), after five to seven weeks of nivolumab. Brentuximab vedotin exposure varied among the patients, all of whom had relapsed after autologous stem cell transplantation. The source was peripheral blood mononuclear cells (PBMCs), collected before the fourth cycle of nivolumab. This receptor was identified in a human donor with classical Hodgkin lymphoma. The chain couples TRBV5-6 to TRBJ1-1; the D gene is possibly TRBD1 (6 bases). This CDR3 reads CASRSLPGESPIEAFF. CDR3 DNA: TGTGCCAGCAGATCCCTCCCAGGGGAGAGCCCGATTGAAGCTTTCTTT.